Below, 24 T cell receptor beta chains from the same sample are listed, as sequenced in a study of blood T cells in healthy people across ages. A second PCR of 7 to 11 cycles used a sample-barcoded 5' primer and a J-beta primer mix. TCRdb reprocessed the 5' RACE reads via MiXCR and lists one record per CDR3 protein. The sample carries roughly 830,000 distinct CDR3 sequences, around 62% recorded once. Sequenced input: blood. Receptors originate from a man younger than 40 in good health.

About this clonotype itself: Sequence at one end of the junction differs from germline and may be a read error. This CDR3 is CASSPSHNEQFF. The CDR3 DNA sequence: TGTGCCAGCAGCCCCTCCCACAATGAGCAGTTCTTC. The gene calls are TRBV7-2 and TRBJ2-1; no definite D call. Germline lookup yields CDR1 SGHTA and CDR2 FQGNSA. The CDR3 has 12 residues.

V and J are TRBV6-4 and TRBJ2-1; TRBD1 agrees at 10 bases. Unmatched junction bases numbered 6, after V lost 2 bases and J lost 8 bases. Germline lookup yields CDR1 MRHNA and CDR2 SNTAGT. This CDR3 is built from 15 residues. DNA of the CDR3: TGTGCCAGCAGTGACGTGGGGACAGGGGTGGATGAGCAGTTCTTC. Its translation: CASSDVGTGVDEQFF.

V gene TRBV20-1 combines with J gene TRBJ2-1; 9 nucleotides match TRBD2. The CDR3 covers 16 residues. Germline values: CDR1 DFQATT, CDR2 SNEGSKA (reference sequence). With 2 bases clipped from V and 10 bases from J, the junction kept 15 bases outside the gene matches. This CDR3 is CSARIQIAGESYEQFF. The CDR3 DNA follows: TGCAGTGCTAGAATACAAATAGCGGGGGAGTCCTACGAGCAGTTCTTC.

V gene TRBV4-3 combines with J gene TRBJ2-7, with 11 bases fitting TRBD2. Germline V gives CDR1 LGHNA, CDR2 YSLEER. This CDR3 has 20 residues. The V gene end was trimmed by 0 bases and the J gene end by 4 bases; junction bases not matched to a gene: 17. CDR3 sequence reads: CASSQDAPLAGGLLHYEQYF. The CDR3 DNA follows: TGCGCCAGCAGCCAAGATGCTCCCCTAGCGGGGGGCCTCCTCCATTACGAGCAGTACTTC.

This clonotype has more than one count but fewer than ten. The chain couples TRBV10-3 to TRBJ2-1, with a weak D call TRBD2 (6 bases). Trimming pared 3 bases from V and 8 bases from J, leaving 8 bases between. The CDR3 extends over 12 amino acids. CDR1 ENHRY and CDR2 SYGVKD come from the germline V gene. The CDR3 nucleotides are TGTGCCATCAGTGACGGGGGACATGAGCAGTTCTTC. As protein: CAISDGGHEQFF.

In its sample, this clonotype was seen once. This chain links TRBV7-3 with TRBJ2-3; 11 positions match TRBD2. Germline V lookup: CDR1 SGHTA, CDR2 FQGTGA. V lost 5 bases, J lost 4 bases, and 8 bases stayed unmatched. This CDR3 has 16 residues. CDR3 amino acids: CASSPGSGGASDTQYF. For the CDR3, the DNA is TGTGCCAGCAGCCCCGGTAGCGGGGGGGCGTCAGATACGCAGTATTTT.

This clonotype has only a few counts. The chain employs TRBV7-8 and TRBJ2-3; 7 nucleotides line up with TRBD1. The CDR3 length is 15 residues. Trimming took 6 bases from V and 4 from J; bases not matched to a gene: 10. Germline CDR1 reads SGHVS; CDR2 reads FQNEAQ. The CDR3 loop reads CASRFTGVRADTQYF. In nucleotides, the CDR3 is TGTGCCAGCAGATTCACAGGGGTAAGGGCAGATACGCAGTATTTT.

DNA for the CDR3: TGTGCCAGCACGGGGGGGCAGTCAGCCAAAAACATTCAGTACTTC. Residues: CASTGGQSAKNIQYF. The chain employs TRBV6-6 and TRBJ2-4; 8 bases are a match to TRBD2. V dropped 7 bases and J dropped 0; count of bases not matched to a gene: 5. The CDR3 is made up of 15 amino acids. Germline CDR1 reads MNHNY; CDR2 reads SVGAGI (reference sequence).

For the CDR3, the DNA is TGCAGCGCGAAGGGACCCGGGACAGGCGGCATTCAGTACTTC. Its translation: CSAKGPGTGGIQYF. The chain has TRBV29-1 and TRBJ2-4, with 8 bases lining up with TRBD1. Trimming cost V 7 bases and J 9 bases; bases outside gene matches: 14. The germline V gene encodes CDR1 SQVTM and CDR2 ANQGSEA. The CDR3 extends over 14 amino acids.

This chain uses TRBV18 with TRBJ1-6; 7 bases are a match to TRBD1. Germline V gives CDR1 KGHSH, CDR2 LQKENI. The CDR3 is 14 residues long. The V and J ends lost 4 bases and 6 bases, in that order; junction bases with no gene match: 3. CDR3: CASSLYRGNSPLHF. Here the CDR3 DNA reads TGTGCCAGCTCACTTTACAGGGGTAATTCACCCCTCCACTTT.

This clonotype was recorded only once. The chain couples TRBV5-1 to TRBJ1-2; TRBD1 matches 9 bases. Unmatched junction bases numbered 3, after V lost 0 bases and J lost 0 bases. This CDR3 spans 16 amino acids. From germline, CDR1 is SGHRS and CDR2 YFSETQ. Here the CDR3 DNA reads TGCGCCAGCAGCTTGGAGGGACAGGGCGCTAACTATGGCTACACCTTC. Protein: CASSLEGQGANYGYTF.

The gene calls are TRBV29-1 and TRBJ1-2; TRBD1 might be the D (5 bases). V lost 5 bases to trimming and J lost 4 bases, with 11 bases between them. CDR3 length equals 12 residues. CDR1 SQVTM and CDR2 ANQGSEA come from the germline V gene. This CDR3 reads CSVWGTTYGYTF. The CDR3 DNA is TGCAGCGTTTGGGGCACGACCTATGGCTACACCTTC.

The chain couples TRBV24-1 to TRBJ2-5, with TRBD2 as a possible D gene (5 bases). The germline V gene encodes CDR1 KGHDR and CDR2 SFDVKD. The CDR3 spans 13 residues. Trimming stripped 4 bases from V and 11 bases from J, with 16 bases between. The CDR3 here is CATSEPSRWEQYF. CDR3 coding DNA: TGTGCCACCAGTGAGCCTTCTAGGTGGGAGCAGTACTTC.

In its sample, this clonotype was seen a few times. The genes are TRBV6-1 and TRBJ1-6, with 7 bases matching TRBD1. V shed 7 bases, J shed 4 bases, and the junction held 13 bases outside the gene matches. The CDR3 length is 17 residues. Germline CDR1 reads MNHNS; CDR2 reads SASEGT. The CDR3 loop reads CASTISGGRGYNSPLHF. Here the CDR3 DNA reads TGTGCCAGCACCATTTCGGGGGGCAGGGGGTATAATTCACCCCTCCACTTT.

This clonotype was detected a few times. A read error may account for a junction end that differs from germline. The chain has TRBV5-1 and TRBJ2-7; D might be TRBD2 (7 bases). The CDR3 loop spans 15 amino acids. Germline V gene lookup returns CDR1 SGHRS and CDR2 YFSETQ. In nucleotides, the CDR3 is TGTGCCAGCAGCTTAGAGGGGGGGGACTCCTACGAGCAGTACTTC. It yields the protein CASSLEGGDSYEQYF.

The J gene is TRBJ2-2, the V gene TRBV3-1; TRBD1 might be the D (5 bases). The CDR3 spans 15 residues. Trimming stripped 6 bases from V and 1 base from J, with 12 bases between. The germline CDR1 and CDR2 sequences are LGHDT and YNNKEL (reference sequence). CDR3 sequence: CASRPGQWNTGELFF. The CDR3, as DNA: TGTGCCAGCAGACCTGGACAATGGAACACCGGGGAGCTGTTTTTT.

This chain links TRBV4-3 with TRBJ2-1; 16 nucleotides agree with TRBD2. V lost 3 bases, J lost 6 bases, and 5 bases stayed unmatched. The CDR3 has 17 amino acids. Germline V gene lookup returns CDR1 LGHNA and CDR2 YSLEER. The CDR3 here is CASSQGTSGGAANEQFF. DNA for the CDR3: TGCGCCAGCAGCCAGGGGACTAGCGGGGGGGCGGCCAATGAGCAGTTCTTC.

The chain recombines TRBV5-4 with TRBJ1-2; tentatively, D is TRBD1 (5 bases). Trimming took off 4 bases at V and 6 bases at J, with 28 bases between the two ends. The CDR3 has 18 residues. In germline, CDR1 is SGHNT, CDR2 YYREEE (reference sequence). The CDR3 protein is CASSLPQPRQMSRNGYTF. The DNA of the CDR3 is TGTGCCAGCAGCCTTCCTCAACCCCGACAGATGTCTCGGAATGGCTACACCTTC.

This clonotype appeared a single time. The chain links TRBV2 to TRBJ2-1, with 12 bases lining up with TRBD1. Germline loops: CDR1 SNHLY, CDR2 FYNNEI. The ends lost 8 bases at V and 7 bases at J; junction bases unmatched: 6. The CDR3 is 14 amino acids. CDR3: CASLRDRGLNEQFF. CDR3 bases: TGTGCCAGCTTGAGGGACAGGGGGCTTAATGAGCAGTTCTTC.

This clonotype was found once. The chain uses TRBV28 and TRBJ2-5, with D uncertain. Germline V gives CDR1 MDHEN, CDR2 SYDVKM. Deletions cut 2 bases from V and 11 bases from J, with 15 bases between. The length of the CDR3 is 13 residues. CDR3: CASSLALYNEQYF. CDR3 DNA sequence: TGTGCCAGCAGTTTAGCCCTATACAATGAGCAGTACTTC. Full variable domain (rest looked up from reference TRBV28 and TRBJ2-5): DVKVTQSSRYLVKRTGEKVFLECVQDMDHENMFWYRQDPGLGLRLIYFSYDVKMKEKGDIPEGYSVSREKKERFSLILESASTNQTSMYLCASSLALYNEQYFGPGTRLLVL.

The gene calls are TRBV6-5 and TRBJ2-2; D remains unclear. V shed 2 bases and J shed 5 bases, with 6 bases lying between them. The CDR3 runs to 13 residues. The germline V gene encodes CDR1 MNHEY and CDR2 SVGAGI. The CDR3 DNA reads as TGTGCCAGCAGTTACCTTAAGACCGGGGAGCTGTTTTTT. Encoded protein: CASSYLKTGELFF.

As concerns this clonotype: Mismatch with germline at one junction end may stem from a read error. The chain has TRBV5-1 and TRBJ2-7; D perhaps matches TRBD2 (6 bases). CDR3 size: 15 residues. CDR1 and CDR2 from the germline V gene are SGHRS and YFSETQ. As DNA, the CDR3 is TGCGCCAGCAGCTCCATGCCGGGGGTCTCCAACGAGCAGTACTTC. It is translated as CASSSMPGVSNEQYF.

DNA of the CDR3: TGTGCCAGCAGCCGTCGAGAGCAGTACTTC. This encodes CASSRREQYF. V is TRBV28 and J is TRBJ2-7, with D unclear. The CDR3 consists of 10 residues. V was trimmed by 6 bases and J by 7 bases, leaving 7 bases between them. In germline, CDR1 is MDHEN, CDR2 SYDVKM.

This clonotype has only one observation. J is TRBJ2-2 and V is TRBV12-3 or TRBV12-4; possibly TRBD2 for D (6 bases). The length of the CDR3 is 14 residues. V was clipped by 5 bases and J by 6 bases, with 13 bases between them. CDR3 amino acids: CASSPPGDAGELFF. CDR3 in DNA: TGTGCCAGCAGTCCACCGGGGGACGCCGGGGAGCTGTTTTTT.